This T cell receptor (beta chain) was retrieved from a study of blood T cell repertoires in COVID-19. Background on the study: The samples span acute and convalescent COVID-19 from the United States, Italy and Spain. In each case, the material was cDNA or gDNA derived from T cells, B-cell-depleted T cells, or PBMCs.

Original analysis: Reference gene primer amplification gave estimated nucleated cell counts. Produced via immunoSEQ multiplex PCR; TCRdb's table is partial and in-frame only. V, J and clone size were drawn from that table, and D and trimming were deduced from the DNA. Here the sample spans about 200,000 clones, about nine tenths being singletons. Trimming pared 0 bases from V and 8 bases from J, leaving 8 bases between. The CDR3 is 13 amino acids. The chain joins TRBV12-3 or TRBV12-4 to TRBJ2-1; no firm D call. The source of this sequence is an older man with acute or convalescent COVID-19. Sequencing was performed on peripheral blood. CDR3 DNA sequence: TGTGCCAGCAGTTTAGCTAGTGTGTATGAGCAGTTCTTC. It codes for CASSLASVYEQFF.